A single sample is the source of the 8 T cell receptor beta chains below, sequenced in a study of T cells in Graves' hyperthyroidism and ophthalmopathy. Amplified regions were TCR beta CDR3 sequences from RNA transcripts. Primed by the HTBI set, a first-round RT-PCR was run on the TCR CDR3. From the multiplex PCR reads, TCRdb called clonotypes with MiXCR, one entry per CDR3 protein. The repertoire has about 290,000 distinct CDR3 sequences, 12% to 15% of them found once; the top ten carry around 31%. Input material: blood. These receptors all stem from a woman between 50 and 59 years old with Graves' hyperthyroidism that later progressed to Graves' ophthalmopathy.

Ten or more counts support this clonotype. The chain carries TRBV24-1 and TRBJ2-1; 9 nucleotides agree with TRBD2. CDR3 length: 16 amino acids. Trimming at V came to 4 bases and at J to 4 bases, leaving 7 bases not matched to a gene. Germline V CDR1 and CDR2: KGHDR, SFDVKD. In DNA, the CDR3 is TGTGCCACCAGTGACGCCGGGACTAGCAGGTACAATGAGCAGTTCTTC. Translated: CATSDAGTSRYNEQFF.

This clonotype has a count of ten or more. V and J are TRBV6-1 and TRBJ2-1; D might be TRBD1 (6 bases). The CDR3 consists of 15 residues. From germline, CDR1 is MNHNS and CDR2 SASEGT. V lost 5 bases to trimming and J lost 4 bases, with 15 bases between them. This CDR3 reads CASSNSPGTYNEQFF. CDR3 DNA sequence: TGTGCCAGCAGTAACTCTCCCGGGACATACAATGAGCAGTTCTTC.

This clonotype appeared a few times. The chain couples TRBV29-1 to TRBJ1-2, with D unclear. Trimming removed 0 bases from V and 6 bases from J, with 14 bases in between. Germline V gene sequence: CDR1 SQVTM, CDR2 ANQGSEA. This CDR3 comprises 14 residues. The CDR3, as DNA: TGCAGCGTTGAAGAGGATGAGGGTATCGATGGCTACACCTTC. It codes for CSVEEDEGIDGYTF.

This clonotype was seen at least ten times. CDR3 DNA sequence: TGTGCCAGCTCAGGACAGGGGGGTGCCGGGGAGCTGTTTTTT. This gives the protein CASSGQGGAGELFF. The chain employs TRBV2 and TRBJ2-2; 10 nucleotides agree with TRBD1. CDR1 and CDR2 from the germline V gene are SNHLY and FYNNEI. The CDR3 is 14 amino acids. V lost 8 bases to trimming and J lost 6 bases; unmatched junction nucleotides: 6. The variable domain in full, with the rest retrieved from reference TRBV2 and TRBJ2-2, is EPEVTQTPSHQVTQMGQEVILRCVPISNHLYFYWYRQILGQKVEFLVSFYNNEISEKSEIFDDQFSVERPDGSNFTLKIRSTKLEDSAMYFCASSGQGGAGELFFGEGSRLTVL.

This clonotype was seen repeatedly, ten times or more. The DNA of the CDR3 is TGCGCCAGCAGCCCGGGTGAGGCTTACGAGCAGTACTTC. Protein sequence: CASSPGEAYEQYF. This rearrangement joins TRBV5-1 to TRBJ2-7; D ambiguous. Germline V gene data show CDR1 as SGHRS and CDR2 as YFSETQ. V dropped 4 bases and J dropped 4 bases, with 12 bases sitting between them. The CDR3 has 13 residues.

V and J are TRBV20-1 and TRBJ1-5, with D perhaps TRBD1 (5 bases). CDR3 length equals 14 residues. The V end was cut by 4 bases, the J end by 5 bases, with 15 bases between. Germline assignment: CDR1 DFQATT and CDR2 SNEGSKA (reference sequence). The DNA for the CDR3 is TGCAGTGCTACAGTCGGGGGTCTGTATCAGCCCCAGCATTTT. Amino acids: CSATVGGLYQPQHF.

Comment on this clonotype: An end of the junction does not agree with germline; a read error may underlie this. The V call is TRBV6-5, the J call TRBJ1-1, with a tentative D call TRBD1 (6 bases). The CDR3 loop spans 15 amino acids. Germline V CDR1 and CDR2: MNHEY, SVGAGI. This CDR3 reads CTSSYEQGGSTEAFF. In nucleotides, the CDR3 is TGTACCAGCAGTTACGAACAGGGAGGGAGCACTGAAGCTTTCTTT.

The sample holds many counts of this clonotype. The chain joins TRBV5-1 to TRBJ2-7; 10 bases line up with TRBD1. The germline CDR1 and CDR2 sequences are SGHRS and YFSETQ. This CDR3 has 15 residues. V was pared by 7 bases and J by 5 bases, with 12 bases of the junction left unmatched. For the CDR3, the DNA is TGCGCCAGCGCGAGCGGGGGACAGGGGTTCAACGAGCAGTACTTC. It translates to CASASGGQGFNEQYF.